This T cell receptor beta chain came from a study of response to subunit inactivated influenza vaccine. This clonotype has at least ten counts. Its cognate antigen is unknown. Germline V gene data show CDR1 as DFQATT and CDR2 as SNEGSKA (reference sequence). V dropped 3 bases and J dropped 3 bases, with 14 bases sitting between them. The CDR3 is made up of 15 amino acids. One entry per CDR3 protein results from TCRdb running MiXCR on the RT-PCR reads. The data contain hundreds of thousands of distinct CDR3 sequences, approximately 15% of them singletons. Findings and caveats of the study: The authors suggested that few new T cells are recruited per seasonal influenza vaccination.

The chain recombines TRBV20-1 with TRBJ2-2, with D possibly matching TRBD2 (6 bases). The specimen comprised CD4+ T cells sorted from PBMCs, sampled less than 30 months after vaccination. The TCR comes from a man aged 50-75 years who received an inactivated influenza vaccine. CDR3 nucleotide sequence: TGCAGTGCTAGGAAGGGAGGCTCGCACACCGGGGAGCTGTTTTTT. Its protein product is CSARKGGSHTGELFF.